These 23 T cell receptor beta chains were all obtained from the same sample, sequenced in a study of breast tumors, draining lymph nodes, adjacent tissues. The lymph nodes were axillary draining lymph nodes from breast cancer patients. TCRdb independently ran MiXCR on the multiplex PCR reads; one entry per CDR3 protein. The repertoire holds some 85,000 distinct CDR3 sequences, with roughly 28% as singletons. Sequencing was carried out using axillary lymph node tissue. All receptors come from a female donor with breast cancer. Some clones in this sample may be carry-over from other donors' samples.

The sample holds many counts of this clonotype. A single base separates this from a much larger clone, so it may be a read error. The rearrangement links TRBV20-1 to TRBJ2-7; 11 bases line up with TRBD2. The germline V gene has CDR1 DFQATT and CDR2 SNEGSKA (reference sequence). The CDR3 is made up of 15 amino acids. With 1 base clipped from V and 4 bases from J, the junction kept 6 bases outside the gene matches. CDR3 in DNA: TGCAGTGCTAGAGGGCAACTAGCGGGAGCGTACGAGCAGTACTTC. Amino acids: CSARGQLAGAYEQYF.

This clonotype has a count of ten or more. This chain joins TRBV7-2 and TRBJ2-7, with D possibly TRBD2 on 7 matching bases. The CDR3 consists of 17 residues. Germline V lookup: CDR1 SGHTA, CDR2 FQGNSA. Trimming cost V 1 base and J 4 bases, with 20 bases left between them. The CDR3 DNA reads TGTGCCAGCAGCTTAGGGGCCGTGGGAGGGGGGGGGTACGAGCAGTACTTC. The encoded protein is CASSLGAVGGGGYEQYF.

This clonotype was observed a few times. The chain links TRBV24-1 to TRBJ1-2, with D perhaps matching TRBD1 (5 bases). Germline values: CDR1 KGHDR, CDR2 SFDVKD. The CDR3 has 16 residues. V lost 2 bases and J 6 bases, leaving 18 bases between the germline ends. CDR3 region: CATSDSTQSRVHGYTF. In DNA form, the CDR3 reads TGTGCCACCAGTGATTCCACCCAGAGCAGGGTCCATGGCTACACCTTC.

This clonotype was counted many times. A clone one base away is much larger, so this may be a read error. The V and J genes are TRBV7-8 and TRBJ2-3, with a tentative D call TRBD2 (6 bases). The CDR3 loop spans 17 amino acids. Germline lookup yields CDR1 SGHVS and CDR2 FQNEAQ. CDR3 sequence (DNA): TGTGCCAGCAGCTTAGCGTGGGCTCCGCGGGGCACAGATCCGCAGTATTTT. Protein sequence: CASSLAWAPRGTDPQYF.

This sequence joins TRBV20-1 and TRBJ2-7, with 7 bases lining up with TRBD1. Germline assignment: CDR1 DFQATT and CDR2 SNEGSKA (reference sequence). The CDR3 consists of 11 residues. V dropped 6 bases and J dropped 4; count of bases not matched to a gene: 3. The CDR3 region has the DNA TGCAGTGCCAGACAGGGATACGAGCAGTACTTC. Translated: CSARQGYEQYF.

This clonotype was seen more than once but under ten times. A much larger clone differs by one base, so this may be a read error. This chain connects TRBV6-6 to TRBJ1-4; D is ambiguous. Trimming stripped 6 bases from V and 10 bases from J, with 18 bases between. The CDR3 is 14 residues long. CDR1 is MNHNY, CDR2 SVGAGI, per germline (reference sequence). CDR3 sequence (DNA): TGTGCCAGCAGACACCTTGGGGTTGCAGGAAAACTGTTTTTT. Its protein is CASRHLGVAGKLFF.

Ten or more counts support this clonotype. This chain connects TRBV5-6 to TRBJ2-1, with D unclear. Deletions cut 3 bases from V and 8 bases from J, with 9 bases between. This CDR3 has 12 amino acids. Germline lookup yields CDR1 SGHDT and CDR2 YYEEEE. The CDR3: CASSSSRYEQFF. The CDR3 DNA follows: TGTGCCAGCAGCTCCTCCCGGTATGAGCAGTTCTTC.

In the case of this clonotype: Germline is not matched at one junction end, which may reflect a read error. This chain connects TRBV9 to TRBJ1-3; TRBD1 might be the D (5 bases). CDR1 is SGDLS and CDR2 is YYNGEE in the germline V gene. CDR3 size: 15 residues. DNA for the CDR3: TGTGCCAGCAGCGTAAGGGACGGCCCTGGAGACACCATATATTTT. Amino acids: CASSVRDGPGDTIYF.

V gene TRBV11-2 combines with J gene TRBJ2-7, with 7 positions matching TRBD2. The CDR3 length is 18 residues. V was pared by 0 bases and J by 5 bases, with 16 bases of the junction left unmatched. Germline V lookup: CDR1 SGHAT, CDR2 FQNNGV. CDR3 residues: CASSLEGSGRAWGNEQYF. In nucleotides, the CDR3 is TGTGCCAGCAGCTTAGAGGGTAGTGGGAGGGCCTGGGGTAACGAGCAGTACTTC.

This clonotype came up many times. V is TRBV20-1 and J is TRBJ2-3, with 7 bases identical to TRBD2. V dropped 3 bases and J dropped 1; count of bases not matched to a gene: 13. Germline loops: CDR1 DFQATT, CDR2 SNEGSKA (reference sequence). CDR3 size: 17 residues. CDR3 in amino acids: CSASFPIAGDGTDTQYF. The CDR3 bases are TGCAGTGCTAGTTTCCCCATCGCGGGAGACGGCACAGATACGCAGTATTTT.

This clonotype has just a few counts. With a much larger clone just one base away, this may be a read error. The CDR3 loop is CSGIPGQGSATQYF. DNA for the CDR3: TGCAGTGGAATTCCGGGACAGGGGAGCGCGACCCAGTACTTC. The V and J genes are TRBV20-1 and TRBJ2-5; TRBD1 matches at 10 bases. Germline values: CDR1 DFQATT, CDR2 SNEGSKA (reference sequence). J gave up 7 bases and V 7 bases, and 12 bases lay outside the gene matches. The CDR3 has 14 amino acids.

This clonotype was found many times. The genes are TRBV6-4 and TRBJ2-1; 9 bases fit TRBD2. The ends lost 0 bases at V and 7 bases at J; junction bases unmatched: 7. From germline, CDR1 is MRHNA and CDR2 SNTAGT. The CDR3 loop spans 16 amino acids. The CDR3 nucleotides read TGTGCCAGCAGTGACTCGAGTAGCGGGAGATATAATGAGCAGTTCTTC. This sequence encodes CASSDSSSGRYNEQFF.

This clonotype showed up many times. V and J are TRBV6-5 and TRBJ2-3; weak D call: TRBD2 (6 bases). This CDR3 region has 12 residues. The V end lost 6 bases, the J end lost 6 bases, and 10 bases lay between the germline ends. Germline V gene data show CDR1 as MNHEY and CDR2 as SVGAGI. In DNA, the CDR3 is TGTGCCAGCAGACCGGCGGGGGATACGCAGTATTTT. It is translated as CASRPAGDTQYF.

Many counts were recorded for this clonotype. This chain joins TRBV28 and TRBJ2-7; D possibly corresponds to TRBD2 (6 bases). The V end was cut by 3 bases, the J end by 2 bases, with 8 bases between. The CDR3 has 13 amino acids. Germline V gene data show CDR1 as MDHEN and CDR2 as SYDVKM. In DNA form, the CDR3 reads TGTGCCAGCAGTTTTGCGGGGACCTACGAGCAGTACTTC. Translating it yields CASSFAGTYEQYF.

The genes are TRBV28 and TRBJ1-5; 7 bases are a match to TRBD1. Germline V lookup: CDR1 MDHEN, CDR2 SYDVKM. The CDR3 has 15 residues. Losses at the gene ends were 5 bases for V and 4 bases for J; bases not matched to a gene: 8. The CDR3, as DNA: TGTGCCAGCAGTCCGCGGGGACAGAAGAATCAGCCCCAGCATTTT. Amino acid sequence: CASSPRGQKNQPQHF.

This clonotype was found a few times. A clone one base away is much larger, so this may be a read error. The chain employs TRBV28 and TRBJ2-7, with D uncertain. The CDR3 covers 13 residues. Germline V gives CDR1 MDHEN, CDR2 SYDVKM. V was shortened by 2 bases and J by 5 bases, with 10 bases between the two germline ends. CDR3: CASSLPLTNEQYF. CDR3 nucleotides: TGTGCCAGCAGTTTACCACTAACAAACGAGCAGTACTTC.

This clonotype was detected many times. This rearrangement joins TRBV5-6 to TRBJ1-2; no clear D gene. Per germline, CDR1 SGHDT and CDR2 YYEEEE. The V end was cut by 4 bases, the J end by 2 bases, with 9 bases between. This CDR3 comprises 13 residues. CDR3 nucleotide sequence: TGTGCCAGCAGCCACGGACGAAACTATGGCTACACCTTC. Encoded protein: CASSHGRNYGYTF.

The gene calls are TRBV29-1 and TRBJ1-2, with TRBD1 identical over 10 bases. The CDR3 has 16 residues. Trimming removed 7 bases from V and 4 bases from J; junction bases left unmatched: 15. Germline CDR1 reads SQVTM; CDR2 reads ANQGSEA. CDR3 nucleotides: TGCAGCGCCTACCGGGGGGGGCGGGACAGGGGCTATGGCTACACCTTC. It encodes CSAYRGGRDRGYGYTF.

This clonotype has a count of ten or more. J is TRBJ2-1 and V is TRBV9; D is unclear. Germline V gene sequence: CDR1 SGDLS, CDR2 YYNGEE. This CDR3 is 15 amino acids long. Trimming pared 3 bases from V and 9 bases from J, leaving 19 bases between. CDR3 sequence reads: CASSGGNLGFGEQFF. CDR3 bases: TGTGCCAGCAGCGGAGGTAATTTGGGGTTTGGTGAGCAGTTCTTC.

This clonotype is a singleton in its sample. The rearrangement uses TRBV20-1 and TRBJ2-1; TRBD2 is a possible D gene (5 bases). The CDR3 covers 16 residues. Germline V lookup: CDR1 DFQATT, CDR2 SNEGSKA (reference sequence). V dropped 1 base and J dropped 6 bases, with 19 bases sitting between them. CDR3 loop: CSARVSEAVALNEQFF. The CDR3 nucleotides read TGCAGTGCTAGAGTGTCGGAGGCCGTGGCCCTCAATGAGCAGTTCTTC.

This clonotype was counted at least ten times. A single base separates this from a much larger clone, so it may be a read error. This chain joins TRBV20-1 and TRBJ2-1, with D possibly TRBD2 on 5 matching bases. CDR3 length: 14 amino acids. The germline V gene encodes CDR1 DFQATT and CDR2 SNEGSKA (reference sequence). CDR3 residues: CSAAPLRPGNEQLF. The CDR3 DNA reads TGCAGTGCTGCCCCACTCCGGCCGGGGAATGAGCAGCTCTTC.

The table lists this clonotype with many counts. In DNA, the CDR3 is TGTGCCAGCAGTGGACTAGCGGGATTCAATGAGCAGTTCTTC. It is translated as CASSGLAGFNEQFF. The chain recombines TRBV12-3 or TRBV12-4 with TRBJ2-1; 12 nucleotides align to TRBD2. The length of the CDR3 is 14 residues. V dropped 5 bases and J dropped 6; count of bases not matched to a gene: 2.

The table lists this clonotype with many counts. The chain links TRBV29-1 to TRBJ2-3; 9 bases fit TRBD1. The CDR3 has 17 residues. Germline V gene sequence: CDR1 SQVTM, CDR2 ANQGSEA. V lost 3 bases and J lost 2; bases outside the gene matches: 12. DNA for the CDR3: TGCAGCGTTGACCCACCTCCGGGACAGGGCGACACAGATACGCAGTATTTT. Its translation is CSVDPPPGQGDTDTQYF.